Listed below are T cell receptor beta chains from one sample, sequenced in a study of cytomegalovirus exposure and HLA in healthy donors. The method was immunoSEQ multiplex PCR; TCRdb's version includes in-frame clones alone and lacks a portion of them. Of 110,000 or so clones listed, roughly four fifths are singletons. The sequencing sample was made of PBMCs. The source is a woman younger than 30 in good health and CMV-seronegative. Each CDR3 is given with its conserved first and last residue. The D gene is left open where the match is weak. Clone size appears in some rows only: once, few, many, or a class for an expanded clone.

clone_size	d_call	v_call	j_call	cdr3_nt	cdr3_aa
once	TRBD1	TRBV11-2	TRBJ1-2	TGTGCCAGCAGATCCCTCCAAGCGACAGGGGGCAACTATGGCTACACCTTC	CASRSLQATGGNYGYTF
-	TRBD1	TRBV27	TRBJ1-2	TGTGCCAGCAGTAGCGGACAGGGAAACTATGGCTACACCTTC	CASSSGQGNYGYTF
-	TRBD1	TRBV19	TRBJ1-2	TGTGCCAGTCACCGGGACAGGGCTAACTATGGCTACACCTTC	CASHRDRANYGYTF
-	TRBD2	TRBV11-1	TRBJ2-3	TGTGCCAGCAGCTTAGGGACTAGCGGGCGGACAGATACGCAGTATTTT	CASSLGTSGRTDTQYF
-	-	TRBV7-9	TRBJ2-5	TGTGCCAGCAGCTTAAGTGGGAGTGGGGAGACCCAGTACTTC	CASSLSGSGETQYF
-	TRBD1	TRBV6-6	TRBJ1-5	TGTGCCAGCAGCACACAGGGGGGGAGCAATCAGCCCCAGCATTTT	CASSTQGGSNQPQHF
-	TRBD1	TRBV18	TRBJ1-1	TGTGCCAGCTCACCTTCACAGGGGGCCCTAAAGAACACTGAAGCTTTCTTT	CASSPSQGALKNTEAFF
few	-	TRBV27	TRBJ1-3	TGTGCCAGCAGTTCGCAGCCGCCTCGGGGCTCTGGAAACACCATATATTTT	CASSSQPPRGSGNTIYF
-	TRBD2	TRBV4-3	TRBJ2-3	TGCGCCAGCAGCCAAGCGCTAGCGGGGGGGCCAGATACGCAGTATTTT	CASSQALAGGPDTQYF
-	TRBD1	TRBV5-1	TRBJ2-5	TGCGCCAGCAGCTTTCAGGGGGATGAGACCCAGTACTTC	CASSFQGDETQYF
-	TRBD2	TRBV4-3	TRBJ2-5	TGCGCCAGCAGCCGAAGCATGGCTAGCGGGGGGGTTCAAGAGACCCAGTACTTC	CASSRSMASGGVQETQYF
once	TRBD1	TRBV27	TRBJ1-1	TGTGCCAGCTGCGTTAAGGGACAGCCGAACACTGAAGCTTTCTTT	CASCVKGQPNTEAFF
-	-	TRBV7-2	TRBJ1-1	TGTGCCAGCAGCTTGATCCAGGGAATGAACACTGAAGCTTTCTTT	CASSLIQGMNTEAFF
-	-	TRBV10-3	TRBJ2-1	TGTGCCATCAGTGAGGTACAGTCTACCTACAATGAGCAGTTCTTC	CAISEVQSTYNEQFF
-	-	TRBV5-4	TRBJ1-1	TGTGCCAGCAGCCCCCGACAGCTCATGAACACTGAAGCTTTCTTT	CASSPRQLMNTEAFF
-	-	TRBV30	TRBJ1-5	TGTGCCTGGAGTGTTACGGGTAGCAATCAGCCCCAGCATTTT	CAWSVTGSNQPQHF
-	TRBD1	TRBV13	TRBJ2-5	TGTGCCAGCAGCCCCCCCGGGACAGGCCTTAAAGAGACCCAGTACTTC	CASSPPGTGLKETQYF
-	-	TRBV19	TRBJ2-4	TGTGCCAGTAGTATAGCAGGGGATCAGTACTTC	CASSIAGDQYF
-	TRBD2	TRBV10-3	TRBJ2-5	TGTGCCATCAGTGAAGGGACTACTAGAACACAAGAGACCCAGTACTTC	CAISEGTTRTQETQYF
-	TRBD1	TRBV13	TRBJ2-2	TGTGCCACGTCGGGACAGGGGTACACCGGGGAGCTGTTTTTT	CATSGQGYTGELFF
-	TRBD1	TRBV13	TRBJ2-1	TGTGCCAGCAGCGATCCGGGACAGGGGATCTTTAATGAGCAGTTCTTC	CASSDPGQGIFNEQFF
-	TRBD1	TRBV11-3	TRBJ2-5	TGTGCCAGCAGCTTAATGGGACAGCCCGAGACCCAGTACTTC	CASSLMGQPETQYF
-	-	TRBV28	TRBJ1-1	TGTGCCAGCAGGATGAGAGGGATCTACACTGAAGCTTTCTTT	CASRMRGIYTEAFF
-	-	TRBV30	TRBJ1-5	TGTGCCTGGAGCAGACGGCGGGGAGCCAATCAGCCCCAGCATTTT	CAWSRRRGANQPQHF
-	-	TRBV6-5	TRBJ2-1	TGTGCCAGCAGTGAAGGAGCCCCCCATGAGCAGTTCTTC	CASSEGAPHEQFF
-	-	TRBV25-1	TRBJ2-5	TGTGCCAGCAGTGAATTGGTTCAGATAGAGACCCAGTACTTC	CASSELVQIETQYF
-	TRBD1	TRBV7-9	TRBJ1-1	TGTGCCAGCAGCCCAAGCGACAGGGGGGGTATGGCTTTCTTT	CASSPSDRGGMAFF
-	TRBD1	TRBV19	TRBJ1-2	TGTGCCAGTAGGCAAGACAGGGATACTAACTATGGCTACACCTTC	CASRQDRDTNYGYTF
-	-	TRBV12-2	TRBJ2-5	TGTGCAAGTCGCTATCTAGCGGGGGGTAGGGAGACCCAGTACTTC	CASRYLAGGRETQYF
-	-	TRBV29-1	TRBJ2-1	TGCAGCGTCATAGACAATGAGCAGTTCTTC	CSVIDNEQFF
-	-	TRBV29-1	TRBJ2-3	TGCAGCGTTGAAGATCAGGAGGGAGGCGTAGATACGCAGTATTTT	CSVEDQEGGVDTQYF
-	-	TRBV9	TRBJ1-2	TGTGCCAGCAGCGTGGACAGCTCGAACTATGGCTACACCTTC	CASSVDSSNYGYTF
few	-	TRBV15	TRBJ1-5	TGTGCCACCAGCAGAGGCCGGTCGGGGGGCAATCAGCCCCAGCATTTT	CATSRGRSGGNQPQHF
once	TRBD1	TRBV28	TRBJ1-5	TGTGCCAGCAGCCTCGGGACAGGGACCCTTCAGCCCCAGCATTTT	CASSLGTGTLQPQHF
-	-	TRBV6-1	TRBJ1-1	TGTGCCAGCAGTGACCCGTTTGCAGGGAACACTGAAGCTTTCTTT	CASSDPFAGNTEAFF
-	-	TRBV5-1	TRBJ2-1	TGCGCCAGCAGCTTGGTCTGGACAGTCAACTCCTACAATGAGCAGTTCTTC	CASSLVWTVNSYNEQFF
-	-	TRBV19	TRBJ2-2	TGTGCCAGCCGACCCGGGGGTACCTGGGGCACCGGGGAGCTGTTTTTT	CASRPGGTWGTGELFF
-	-	TRBV11-2	TRBJ1-4	TGTGCCAGCAGCCCCCGGGGTTCGGTACGAGCAACTAATGAAAAACTGTTTTTT	CASSPRGSVRATNEKLFF
-	-	TRBV19	TRBJ1-1	TGTGCCAGTAGTATTCTAGGAGGTAGCACTGAAGCTTTCTTT	CASSILGGSTEAFF
-	TRBD1	TRBV7-8	TRBJ1-2	TGTGCCAGCGTAAAATCGGACAGGCTAGGATATGGCTACACCTTC	CASVKSDRLGYGYTF
-	TRBD2	TRBV5-1	TRBJ2-3	TGCGCCAGCAGCTTGCCGGGGGGGCAGACAGATACGCAGTATTTT	CASSLPGGQTDTQYF
-	-	TRBV7-2	TRBJ2-7	TGTGCCAGCAGCTTAAGGATGGGAGAGACAGAGCAGTACTTC	CASSLRMGETEQYF
-	-	TRBV11-2	TRBJ2-7	TGTGCCAGCAGCTTAGCGTTGGGGACTGGCTACGAGCAGTACTTC	CASSLALGTGYEQYF
-	TRBD2	TRBV7-2	TRBJ2-3	TGTGCCAGCAGCCATACTAGCGGCTCCGGCACAGATACGCAGTATTTT	CASSHTSGSGTDTQYF
-	TRBD2	TRBV18	TRBJ2-7	TGTGCCAGCTCACCCGGACTAGCTGGGGGAGGCGAGCAGTACTTC	CASSPGLAGGGEQYF
-	TRBD1	TRBV7-9	TRBJ2-7	TGTGCCAGCAGCTTTTCCCCGGGGACAGGGGGCCTATCCAAGTACTTC	CASSFSPGTGGLSKYF
-	-	TRBV5-4	TRBJ2-4	TGTGCCAGCAGCTTGGATCTAGATCTTTCAAACATTCAGTACTTC	CASSLDLDLSNIQYF
-	-	TRBV5-6	TRBJ1-2	TGTGCCAGCAGCTTGGGGGGGCTTTATGGCTACACCTTC	CASSLGGLYGYTF
-	-	TRBV7-2	TRBJ1-4	TGTGCCAGCAGCGAACAGGGAAGTGGCGAAAAACTGTTTTTT	CASSEQGSGEKLFF
-	TRBD2	TRBV5-1	TRBJ2-3	TGCGCCAGCAGCTCCCAACCCGAGGGCGGGAGAGATACGCAGTATTTT	CASSSQPEGGRDTQYF
few	-	TRBV7-8	TRBJ1-6	TGTGCCAGCAGCTTGAGAACCCTCCAAATGAACAGGAGAAATTCACCCCTCCACTTT	CASSLRTLQMNRRNSPLHF
-	TRBD1	TRBV2	TRBJ2-2	TGTGCCAGCAGGGGACAGACGAACACCGGGGAGCTGTTTTTT	CASRGQTNTGELFF
-	-	TRBV7-9	TRBJ1-2	TGTGCCAGCAGCTTAGACTCTTTTACAGGGAGATTGCGGGGCTACACCTTC	CASSLDSFTGRLRGYTF
-	-	TRBV30	TRBJ1-2	TGTGCCTGGAGTGTACCCTTTGCGGGCTACACCTTC	CAWSVPFAGYTF
-	TRBD2	TRBV28	TRBJ2-1	TGTGCCAGCAGTTTCTCCCCAGGGACTATCGAGCAGTTCTTC	CASSFSPGTIEQFF
-	-	TRBV28	TRBJ1-1	TGTGCCAGCTGGGGAGGGAACACTGAAGCTTTCTTT	CASWGGNTEAFF
-	TRBD1	TRBV5-1	TRBJ1-1	TGCGCCAGCAGCCCCCTAACCGGGACAGGGGACACTGAAGCTTTCTTT	CASSPLTGTGDTEAFF
-	-	TRBV11-2	TRBJ1-1	TGTGCCAGCAGCTTAGTCGTTGAAGCTTTCTTT	CASSLVVEAFF